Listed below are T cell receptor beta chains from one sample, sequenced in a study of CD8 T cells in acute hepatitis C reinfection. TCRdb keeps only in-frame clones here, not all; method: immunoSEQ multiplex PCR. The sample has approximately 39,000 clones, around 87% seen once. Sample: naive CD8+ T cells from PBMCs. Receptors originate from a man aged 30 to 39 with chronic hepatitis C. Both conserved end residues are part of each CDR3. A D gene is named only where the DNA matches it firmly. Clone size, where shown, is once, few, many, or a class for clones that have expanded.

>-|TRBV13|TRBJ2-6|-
CASSSRTEPSGANVLTF
TGTGCCAGCAGCTCTAGGACAGAGCCTTCTGGGGCCAACGTCCTGACTTTC
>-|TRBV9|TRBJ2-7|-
CASSPRPGTLDTYEQYF
TGTGCCAGCAGCCCTAGACCCGGGACTCTCGATACCTACGAGCAGTACTTC
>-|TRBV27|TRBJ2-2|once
CASSRTGELFF
TGTGCCAGCAGTCGTACCGGGGAGCTGTTTTTT
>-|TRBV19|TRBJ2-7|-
CASSGTGPYEQYF
TGTGCCAGTAGTGGGACGGGGCCCTACGAGCAGTACTTC
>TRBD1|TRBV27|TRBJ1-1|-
CASSSGTGLNTEAFF
TGTGCCAGCAGTTCGGGGACAGGGTTAAACACTGAAGCTTTCTTT
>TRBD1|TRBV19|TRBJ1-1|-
CASKNRGITEAFF
TGTGCCAGTAAAAACAGGGGAATCACTGAAGCTTTCTTT
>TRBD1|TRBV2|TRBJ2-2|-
CASSPGTGKNTGELFF
TGTGCCAGCAGCCCGGGGACAGGGAAAAACACCGGGGAGCTGTTTTTT
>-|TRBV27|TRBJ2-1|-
CASSLQFLYNEQFF
TGTGCCAGCAGTTTGCAGTTCCTCTACAATGAGCAGTTCTTC
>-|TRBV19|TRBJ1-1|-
CASSIDSGASTEAFF
TGTGCCAGTAGTATAGATTCGGGGGCCTCCACTGAAGCTTTCTTT
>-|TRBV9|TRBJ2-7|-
CASSVGGGATYEQYF
TGTGCCAGCAGCGTAGGAGGGGGGGCGACCTACGAGCAGTACTTC
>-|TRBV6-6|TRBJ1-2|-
CASSYKQGHGYTF
TGTGCCAGCAGTTACAAACAGGGCCATGGCTACACCTTC
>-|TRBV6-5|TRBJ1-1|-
CASSSGSDTEAFF
TGTGCCAGCAGTTCAGGGAGCGACACTGAAGCTTTCTTT
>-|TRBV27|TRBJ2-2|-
CASSLSPEPLELFF
TGTGCCAGCAGTTTATCCCCCGAGCCGTTGGAGCTGTTTTTT
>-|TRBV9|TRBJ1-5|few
CASSIDGLSNQPQHF
TGTGCCAGCAGCATAGACGGACTTAGCAATCAGCCCCAGCATTTT
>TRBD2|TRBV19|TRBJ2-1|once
CATSSPSGGYNEQFF
TGTGCCACAAGCAGCCCCAGCGGGGGTTACAATGAGCAGTTCTTC
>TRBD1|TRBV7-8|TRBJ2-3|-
CASSLVGTGVATQYF
TGTGCCAGCAGCTTAGTGGGGACAGGGGTGGCTACGCAGTATTTT
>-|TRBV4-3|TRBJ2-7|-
CASSQSGTADEQYF
TGCGCCAGCAGCCAGTCCGGGACGGCGGACGAGCAGTACTTC
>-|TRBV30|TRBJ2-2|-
CATDKNTGELFF
TGTGCCACCGACAAGAACACCGGGGAGCTGTTTTTT
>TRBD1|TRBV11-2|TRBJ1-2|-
CASSLSQGVPYGYTF
TGTGCCAGCAGCTTGAGTCAGGGGGTCCCCTATGGCTACACCTTC
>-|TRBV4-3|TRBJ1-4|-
CASSQVGGTNEKLFF
TGCGCCAGCAGCCAAGTTGGGGGAACTAATGAAAAACTGTTTTTT
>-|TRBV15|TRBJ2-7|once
CATSNILQRSSYEQYF
TGTGCCACCAGCAACATATTGCAGAGGAGCTCCTACGAGCAGTACTTC
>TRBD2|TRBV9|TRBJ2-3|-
CASSVGSGGVAQYF
TGTGCCAGCAGCGTAGGGAGCGGGGGGGTGGCGCAGTATTTT
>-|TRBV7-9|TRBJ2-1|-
CASSSTGGTYNEQFF
TGTGCCAGCAGTAGTACCGGGGGGACATACAATGAGCAGTTCTTC
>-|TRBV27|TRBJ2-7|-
CASSVTAHPSYEQYF
TGTGCCAGCAGTGTGACAGCTCACCCCTCCTACGAGCAGTACTTC